These T cell receptor beta chains were read from a single sample in a study of OX40 agonist ivuxolimab in advanced cancers. Sequenced by immunoSEQ multiplex PCR; TCRdb stores in-frame clones only, minus some. Here the sample spans 60,000 or so clones, 80% to 90% being singletons. The sample consisted of CD4+ or CD8+ T cells sorted from blood, taken in a trial of the OX40 agonist ivuxolimab. These receptors originate from an adult with an advanced solid tumor such as melanoma, head and neck, liver or kidney cancer. Both conserved end residues are part of each CDR3. Each record gives: J gene, V gene, D gene, clone size, CDR3 protein, CDR3 DNA. D genes are given only for firm matches. Rows may omit the clone size; those that give it use once, few, many or a size class.

J: TRBJ2-3; V: TRBV6-1; D: TRBD2; size: medium-sized; CDR3: CASSELAGAPDTQYF; DNA: TGTGCCAGCAGTGAACTAGCGGGAGCTCCAGATACGCAGTATTTT
J: TRBJ1-1; V: TRBV29-1; D: TRBD1; size: .; CDR3: CSAPTGANTEAFF; DNA: TGCAGCGCCCCGACAGGGGCGAACACTGAAGCTTTCTTT
J: TRBJ2-7; V: TRBV11-2; D: TRBD2; size: .; CDR3: CASSLETSGNTPYEQYF; DNA: TGTGCCAGCAGCTTAGAGACTAGCGGGAATACCCCCTACGAGCAGTACTTC
J: TRBJ2-1; V: TRBV30; D: TRBD2; size: .; CDR3: CAHGGAGAYNEQFF; DNA: TGTGCCCACGGGGGAGCGGGAGCCTACAATGAGCAGTTCTTC
J: TRBJ2-1; V: TRBV7-3; D: TRBD2; size: .; CDR3: CASSLLAGGFNEQFF; DNA: TGTGCCAGCAGCTTACTAGCGGGAGGGTTCAATGAGCAGTTCTTC
J: TRBJ2-3; V: TRBV4-2; D: TRBD2; size: once; CDR3: CASTARLAGGLGDTQYF; DNA: TGTGCCAGCACCGCAAGATTAGCGGGGGGGCTAGGAGATACGCAGTATTTT
J: TRBJ2-4; V: TRBV27; D: TRBD2; size: .; CDR3: CASTGGNIQYF; DNA: TGTGCCAGCACCGGGGGGAACATTCAGTACTTC
J: TRBJ2-7; V: TRBV28; D: .; size: once; CDR3: CASSFGRDYYEQYF; DNA: TGTGCCAGCAGTTTTGGGCGGGATTACTACGAGCAGTACTTC
J: TRBJ1-5; V: TRBV2; D: .; size: once; CDR3: CASGQEGHQPQHF; DNA: TGTGCCAGCGGGCAGGAGGGCCATCAGCCCCAGCATTTT
J: TRBJ2-1; V: TRBV27; D: .; size: once; CDR3: CASSLFLSDNEQFF; DNA: TGTGCCAGCAGTTTATTTCTCAGCGACAATGAGCAGTTCTTC
J: TRBJ2-1; V: TRBV28; D: .; size: .; CDR3: CASSWTELYNEQFF; DNA: TGTGCCAGCAGTTGGACAGAACTTTACAATGAGCAGTTCTTC
J: TRBJ2-5; V: TRBV6-5; D: .; size: .; CDR3: CASSYFARDKTQYF; DNA: TGTGCCAGCAGTTACTTCGCCAGGGACAAGACCCAGTACTTC
J: TRBJ2-7; V: TRBV7-9; D: .; size: .; CDR3: CASSSVGHTGREPEQYF; DNA: TGTGCCAGCAGCTCCGTCGGCCATACAGGGCGGGAGCCCGAGCAGTACTTC
J: TRBJ1-2; V: TRBV9; D: .; size: .; CDR3: CASSMRGGDAYGYTF; DNA: TGTGCCAGCAGCATGAGGGGGGGCGACGCCTATGGCTACACCTTC
J: TRBJ2-1; V: TRBV10-3; D: TRBD2; size: .; CDR3: CAIRDPSGGPYNEQFF; DNA: TGTGCCATCAGAGATCCCAGCGGGGGGCCCTACAATGAGCAGTTCTTC
J: TRBJ2-7; V: TRBV7-8; D: .; size: .; CDR3: CASRPAGLPYEQYF; DNA: TGTGCCAGCCGGCCGGCCGGGTTACCCTACGAGCAGTACTTC
J: TRBJ1-2; V: TRBV2; D: .; size: .; CDR3: CASRTGRNYGYTF; DNA: TGTGCCAGCAGAACAGGGCGTAACTATGGCTACACCTTC
J: TRBJ2-5; V: TRBV10-2; D: .; size: .; CDR3: CASSAISPGETQYF; DNA: TGCGCCAGCAGCGCCATCAGCCCTGGGGAGACCCAGTACTTC
J: TRBJ2-2; V: TRBV10-3; D: TRBD2; size: .; CDR3: CAISSPGLAGGTGELFF; DNA: TGTGCCATCAGTTCACCGGGACTAGCGGGAGGTACCGGGGAGCTGTTTTTT
J: TRBJ1-5; V: TRBV30; D: .; size: .; CDR3: CAWSVHNRARNQPQHF; DNA: TGTGCCTGGAGTGTACACAACCGGGCCCGCAATCAGCCCCAGCATTTT
J: TRBJ2-5; V: TRBV9; D: .; size: .; CDR3: CASSLDPSQETQYF; DNA: TGTGCCAGCAGCTTGGACCCGAGCCAAGAGACCCAGTACTTC
J: TRBJ1-1; V: TRBV23-1; D: .; size: .; CDR3: CASKSATNTEAFF; DNA: TGCGCCAGCAAGAGCGCGACGAACACTGAAGCTTTCTTT
J: TRBJ1-3; V: TRBV5-6; D: TRBD1; size: .; CDR3: CASSWTGANTIYF; DNA: TGTGCCAGCAGCTGGACAGGGGCAAACACCATATATTTT
J: TRBJ1-6; V: TRBV6-1; D: .; size: .; CDR3: CASSDSLDSPLHF; DNA: TGTGCCAGCTCAGACAGCCTGGATTCACCCCTCCACTTT
J: TRBJ1-2; V: TRBV7-9; D: .; size: few; CDR3: CASSWAGGEGYTF; DNA: TGTGCCAGCAGCTGGGCCGGGGGAGAAGGCTACACCTTC
J: TRBJ2-1; V: TRBV29-1; D: .; size: .; CDR3: CSVDYRGRREQFF; DNA: TGCAGCGTTGACTACCGGGGTCGGAGAGAGCAGTTCTTC
J: TRBJ2-7; V: TRBV7-9; D: TRBD2; size: .; CDR3: CASSLVTSGSYEQYF; DNA: TGTGCCAGCAGCTTAGTGACTAGCGGGAGCTACGAGCAGTACTTC
J: TRBJ2-7; V: TRBV9; D: .; size: .; CDR3: CASTKGGQPYEQYF; DNA: TGTGCCAGCACCAAAGGAGGACAGCCCTACGAGCAGTACTTC
J: TRBJ1-1; V: TRBV7-8; D: .; size: .; CDR3: CASSFGGDTEAFF; DNA: TGTGCCAGCAGCTTTGGTGGGGACACTGAAGCTTTCTTT
J: TRBJ2-5; V: TRBV7-9; D: TRBD2; size: .; CDR3: CASSLILTSGGETQYF; DNA: TGTGCCAGCAGCCTCATCCTGACTAGCGGGGGGGAGACCCAGTACTTC
J: TRBJ1-1; V: TRBV5-4; D: TRBD1; size: .; CDR3: CASRRQGGTEAFF; DNA: TGTGCCAGCAGACGACAGGGGGGCACTGAAGCTTTCTTT
J: TRBJ1-5; V: TRBV4-1; D: .; size: .; CDR3: CASSQALGQTQSAQHF; DNA: TGCGCCAGCAGCCAAGCGTTAGGGCAAACACAATCAGCCCAGCATTTT
J: TRBJ2-7; V: TRBV19; D: TRBD2; size: .; CDR3: CASSILAGGRYEQYF; DNA: TGTGCCAGTAGTATACTAGCGGGAGGAAGGTACGAGCAGTACTTC
J: TRBJ2-3; V: TRBV7-3; D: .; size: .; CDR3: CASSLRVSSTDTQYF; DNA: TGTGCCAGCAGCTTACGAGTCAGTAGCACAGATACGCAGTATTTT
J: TRBJ2-1; V: TRBV11-2; D: TRBD1; size: .; CDR3: CASSPYITGGYNEQFF; DNA: TGTGCCAGCAGCCCTTACATTACAGGGGGCTACAATGAGCAGTTCTTC
J: TRBJ2-3; V: TRBV30; D: .; size: .; CDR3: CAWECGPGSSTDTQYF; DNA: TGTGCCTGGGAGTGCGGCCCCGGGTCAAGCACAGATACGCAGTATTTT
J: TRBJ2-7; V: TRBV10-1; D: .; size: .; CDR3: CASSSTVYEQYF; DNA: TGCGCCAGCAGTAGTACGGTATACGAGCAGTACTTC
J: TRBJ2-2; V: TRBV6-5; D: .; size: .; CDR3: CASSSPGLHYTGELFF; DNA: TGTGCCAGCAGTTCCCCAGGACTACATTACACCGGGGAGCTGTTTTTT
J: TRBJ1-5; V: TRBV2; D: .; size: .; CDR3: CASSVGNQPQHF; DNA: TGTGCCAGCAGTGTGGGGAATCAGCCCCAGCATTTT
J: TRBJ1-1; V: TRBV7-3; D: .; size: .; CDR3: CASSLRGREYEFGTEAFF; DNA: TGTGCCAGCAGCTTAAGAGGCAGGGAATATGAATTTGGCACTGAAGCTTTCTTT
J: TRBJ2-7; V: TRBV15; D: TRBD2; size: .; CDR3: CATSIAGVSEQYF; DNA: TGTGCCACCAGCATAGCGGGAGTTTCCGAGCAGTACTTC
J: TRBJ2-3; V: TRBV7-9; D: TRBD2; size: .; CDR3: CASIRLAGTDTQYF; DNA: TGTGCCAGTATAAGACTAGCGGGCACAGATACGCAGTATTTT
J: TRBJ2-7; V: TRBV4-2; D: .; size: .; CDR3: CASSQGTASYEQYF; DNA: TGTGCCAGCAGCCAAGGGACAGCTTCCTACGAGCAGTACTTC
J: TRBJ2-7; V: TRBV18; D: .; size: .; CDR3: CASSPAQDTYEQYF; DNA: TGTGCCAGCTCACCCGCACAGGATACCTACGAGCAGTACTTC
J: TRBJ2-7; V: TRBV4-1; D: .; size: .; CDR3: CASSQGVYSYEQYF; DNA: TGCGCCAGCAGCCAGGGGGTCTACTCCTACGAGCAGTACTTC
J: TRBJ2-3; V: TRBV27; D: .; size: .; CDR3: CASSLQSSTDTQYF; DNA: TGTGCCAGCAGTCTACAGTCCAGCACAGATACGCAGTATTTT
J: TRBJ2-7; V: TRBV4-2; D: .; size: .; CDR3: CASSQAPTYEQYF; DNA: TGTGCCAGCAGCCAAGCCCCCACCTACGAGCAGTACTTC
J: TRBJ2-5; V: TRBV9; D: TRBD1; size: few; CDR3: CASSATGIQETQYF; DNA: TGTGCCAGCAGCGCGACAGGGATCCAAGAGACCCAGTACTTC
J: TRBJ2-7; V: TRBV5-1; D: .; size: .; CDR3: CASSLGAEQYF; DNA: TGCGCCAGCAGCTTGGGTGCCGAGCAGTACTTC
J: TRBJ1-2; V: TRBV30; D: .; size: .; CDR3: CAWQLPPEYTF; DNA: TGTGCCTGGCAACTACCACCGGAATACACCTTC
J: TRBJ2-5; V: TRBV27; D: TRBD1; size: .; CDR3: CASSLYRGSETQYF; DNA: TGTGCCAGCAGTTTATACAGGGGTTCAGAGACCCAGTACTTC
J: TRBJ1-4; V: TRBV27; D: .; size: .; CDR3: CASNGWGISPLKLFF; DNA: TGTGCCAGCAATGGGTGGGGGATATCCCCCCTTAAACTGTTTTTT
J: TRBJ2-1; V: TRBV5-1; D: TRBD2; size: .; CDR3: CASSWTSGTYNEQFF; DNA: TGCGCCAGCAGCTGGACTAGCGGGACGTACAATGAGCAGTTCTTC
J: TRBJ1-4; V: TRBV5-1; D: .; size: .; CDR3: CASSEHGATNEKLFF; DNA: TGCGCCAGCAGCGAGCATGGGGCAACTAATGAAAAACTGTTTTTT
J: TRBJ1-1; V: TRBV27; D: .; size: .; CDR3: CASSSRLWDTEAFF; DNA: TGTGCCAGCAGTTCGCGCCTGTGGGACACTGAAGCTTTCTTT
J: TRBJ2-1; V: TRBV27; D: .; size: .; CDR3: CASSLGGYGQFF; DNA: TGTGCCAGCAGTTTGGGGGGTTATGGGCAGTTCTTC
J: TRBJ2-3; V: TRBV19; D: TRBD2; size: .; CDR3: CASSFRLAVDGSDTQYF; DNA: TGTGCCAGTAGTTTTCGACTAGCGGTGGATGGCTCAGATACGCAGTATTTT